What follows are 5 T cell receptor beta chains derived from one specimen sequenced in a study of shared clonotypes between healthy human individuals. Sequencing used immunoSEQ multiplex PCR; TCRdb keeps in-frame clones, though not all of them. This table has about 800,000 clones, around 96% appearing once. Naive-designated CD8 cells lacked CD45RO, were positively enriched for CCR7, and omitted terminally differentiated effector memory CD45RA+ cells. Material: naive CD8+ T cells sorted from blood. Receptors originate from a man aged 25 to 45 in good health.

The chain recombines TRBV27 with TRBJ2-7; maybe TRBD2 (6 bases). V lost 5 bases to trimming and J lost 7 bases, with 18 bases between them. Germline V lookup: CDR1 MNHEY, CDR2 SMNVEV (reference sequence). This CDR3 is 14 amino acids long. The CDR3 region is CASSGDFSPREQYF. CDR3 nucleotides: TGTGCCAGCAGTGGGGACTTTTCCCCACGGGAGCAGTACTTC.

The CDR3 is CASSSYRDTDTQYF. CDR3 nucleotides: TGTGCCAGCAGTTCTTACAGGGACACAGATACGCAGTATTTT. The genes are TRBV27 and TRBJ2-3; D is possibly TRBD1 (6 bases). CDR1 and CDR2 (germline): MNHEY, SMNVEV (reference sequence). This CDR3 region has 14 residues. V was trimmed by 4 bases and J by 2 bases, leaving 10 bases between them.

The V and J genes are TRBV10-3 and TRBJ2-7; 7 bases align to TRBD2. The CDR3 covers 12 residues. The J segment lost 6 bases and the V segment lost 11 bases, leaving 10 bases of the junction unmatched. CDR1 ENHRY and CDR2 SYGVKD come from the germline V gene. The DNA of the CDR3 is TGTGCCGCTGGACTAGATGGCGGCGAGCAGTACTTC. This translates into CAAGLDGGEQYF.

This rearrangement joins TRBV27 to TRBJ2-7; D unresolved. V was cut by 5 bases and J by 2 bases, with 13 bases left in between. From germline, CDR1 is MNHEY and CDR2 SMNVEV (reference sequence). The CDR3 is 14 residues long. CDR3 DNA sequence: TGTGCCAGCAGTGGTTCTGGGGTCGCCTACGAGCAGTACTTC. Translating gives CASSGSGVAYEQYF.

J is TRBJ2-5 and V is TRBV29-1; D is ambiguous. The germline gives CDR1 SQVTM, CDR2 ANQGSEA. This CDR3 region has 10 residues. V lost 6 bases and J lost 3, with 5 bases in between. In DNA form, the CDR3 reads TGCAGCGTCCAGAAAGAGACCCAGTACTTC. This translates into CSVQKETQYF. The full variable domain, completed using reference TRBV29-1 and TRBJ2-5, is SAVISQKPSRDICQRGTSLTIQCQVDSQVTMMFWYRQQPGQSLTLIATANQGSEATYESGFVIDKFPISRPNLTFSTLTVSNMSPEDSSIYLCSVQKETQYFGPGTRLLVL.